The 24 T cell receptor beta chains presented below share a single source sample, sequenced in a study of regulatory T cells in long-lasting Graves disease. Sample time point: persistent/refractory GD, antithyroid drugs over 5 years with positive TRAb. PBMCs provided the RNA from which the TCR library was made. To make TCR beta libraries, researchers used iRepertoire HTBI primers and Arm-PCR of CDR3 regions. TCRdb re-called the multiplex PCR reads through MiXCR, storing one row per CDR3 protein. The table includes a few hundred thousand distinct CDR3 sequences, 20% to 25% detected once. The sample in question was peripheral blood mononuclear cells (PBMCs), obtained when the disease was refractory, from a patient treated with antithyroid drugs. The receptor source for this set is a female donor with Graves disease.

There are a few counts of this clonotype. The V call is TRBV20-1, the J call TRBJ1-1, with a tentative D call TRBD1 (6 bases). This CDR3 comprises 11 residues. The germline V gene encodes CDR1 DFQATT and CDR2 SNEGSKA (reference sequence). This chain's CDR3 is CSLTGNTEAFF. CDR3 nucleotides: TGCAGCCTGACAGGGAACACTGAAGCTTTCTTT.

This clonotype was found many times. This sequence joins TRBV2 and TRBJ2-5, with D maybe TRBD1 (5 bases). CDR3 length equals 14 residues. The germline gives CDR1 SNHLY, CDR2 FYNNEI. The V gene lost 7 bases and the J gene lost 6 bases, with 18 bases spanning the gap. The CDR3 region is CASKTRGFDQTQYF. The DNA for the CDR3 is TGTGCCAGCAAAACAAGGGGATTCGACCAGACCCAGTACTTC.

The V call is TRBV19, the J call TRBJ1-5; 9 nucleotides agree with TRBD1. CDR3 size: 22 residues. Germline V lookup: CDR1 LNHDA, CDR2 SQIVND (reference sequence). V was clipped by 3 bases and J by 3 bases; unmatched bases: 24. The CDR3 DNA follows: TGTGCCAGTAGTATCGCTCCCTTCTGGGGTTTCCCGGGACAGGGAGACAATCAGCCCCAGCATTTT. It is translated as CASSIAPFWGFPGQGDNQPQHF. The full variable domain, rest sourced from reference TRBV19 and TRBJ1-5, is DGGITQSPKYLFRKEGQNVTLSCEQNLNHDAMYWYRQDPGQGLRLIYYSQIVNDFQKGDIAEGYSVSREKKESFPLTVTSAQKNPTAFYLCASSIAPFWGFPGQGDNQPQHFGDGTRLSIL.

This clonotype was found a few times. This rearrangement joins TRBV30 to TRBJ2-4, with D possibly TRBD2 on 6 matching bases. The ends were cut back, 2 bases at V and 3 bases at J, with 14 bases in the middle. The length of the CDR3 is 15 residues. Germline CDR1 reads GTSNPN; CDR2 reads SVGIG (reference sequence). The CDR3 DNA follows: TGTGCCTGGAGTTTTGGGGCCGGGGGCAAAAACATTCAGTACTTC. Its translation: CAWSFGAGGKNIQYF.

This clonotype was seen ten or more times. The chain employs TRBV28 and TRBJ1-4, with D uncertain. The CDR3 loop spans 14 amino acids. Germline V gene data show CDR1 as MDHEN and CDR2 as SYDVKM. Trimming shortened V by 2 bases and J by 4 bases, and 8 bases separated the two germline ends. CDR3 nucleotide sequence: TGTGCCAGCAGTTTAGCGACGGATAATGAAAAACTGTTTTTT. This sequence encodes CASSLATDNEKLFF.

The chain uses TRBV7-2 and TRBJ2-1; maybe TRBD2 (5 bases). The CDR3 has 15 amino acids. The germline V gene encodes CDR1 SGHTA and CDR2 FQGNSA. V lost 7 bases, J lost 0 bases, and 13 bases lay in between. The DNA of the CDR3 is TGTGCCAGCAACTCAAGACGGGGCTCCTACAATGAGCAGTTCTTC. This translates into CASNSRRGSYNEQFF.

The chain employs TRBV29-1 and TRBJ2-7; 10 bases map to TRBD1. V trimming: 6 bases; J trimming: 4 bases; junction bases outside the gene matches: 6. Germline CDR1 is SQVTM and CDR2 is ANQGSEA. The CDR3 has 13 amino acids. This chain's CDR3 is CSVRQGAGYEQYF. The DNA for the CDR3 is TGCAGCGTAAGACAGGGGGCGGGTTACGAGCAGTACTTC.

This clonotype has a count of ten or more. The rearrangement joins TRBV28 to TRBJ1-5; D not certain. The CDR3 extends over 16 amino acids. V was pared by 0 bases and J by 2 bases, with 11 bases between. CDR1 is MDHEN, CDR2 SYDVKM, per germline. The CDR3 DNA reads TGTGCCAGCAGTTTATGGATGAGGCCTGGCAATCAGCCCCAGCATTTT. It translates to CASSLWMRPGNQPQHF.

This clonotype was counted many times. V and J are TRBV7-9 and TRBJ2-7; D is perhaps TRBD1 (6 bases). The V end was cut by 6 bases, the J end by 2 bases, with 11 bases between. This CDR3 is 13 amino acids long. Per the germline V gene, CDR1 is SEHNR and CDR2 is FQNEAQ (reference sequence). DNA for the CDR3: TGTGCCAGCAGTCCCCGGACAGCCTACGAGCAGTACTTC. It codes for CASSPRTAYEQYF.

The chain employs TRBV29-1 and TRBJ2-7; D is possibly TRBD1 (7 bases). Germline assignment: CDR1 SQVTM and CDR2 ANQGSEA. The CDR3 spans 14 residues. Trimming left V 4 bases short and J 8 bases short, with 21 bases between. The CDR3 reads CSVVGGGQGEQQYF. CDR3 sequence (DNA): TGCAGCGTTGTGGGGGGCGGGCAGGGGGAACAGCAGTACTTC.

The chain couples TRBV12-3 or TRBV12-4 to TRBJ2-2; weak D call: TRBD1 (5 bases). The CDR3 contains 14 residues. V was cut by 3 bases and J by 3 bases, with 8 bases left in between. The CDR3: CASSFDRYTGELFF. The DNA for the CDR3 is TGTGCCAGCAGTTTTGACAGATACACCGGGGAGCTGTTTTTT.

This clonotype was observed at least ten times. CDR3 loop: CSVGESGEVYEQYF. CDR3 nucleotides: TGCAGCGTTGGAGAATCAGGGGAAGTCTACGAGCAGTACTTC. The V call is TRBV29-1, the J call TRBJ2-7, with D perhaps TRBD1 (6 bases). The CDR3 spans 14 residues. V dropped 4 bases and J dropped 3 bases, with 16 bases sitting between them. Germline CDR1 is SQVTM and CDR2 is ANQGSEA.

This clonotype was observed many times. The rearrangement uses TRBV28 and TRBJ1-5, with TRBD1 matching over 9 bases. The germline V gene has CDR1 MDHEN and CDR2 SYDVKM. V shed 5 bases and J 3 bases; nucleotides not matched to a gene: 17. There are 19 residues in the CDR3. This CDR3 reads CASSPRPGQGGIYNQPQHF. CDR3 bases: TGTGCCAGCAGTCCCCGACCGGGACAGGGCGGTATTTACAATCAGCCCCAGCATTTT. Together with reference TRBV28 and TRBJ1-5, the CDR3 gives the full variable domain: DVKVTQSSRYLVKRTGEKVFLECVQDMDHENMFWYRQDPGLGLRLIYFSYDVKMKEKGDIPEGYSVSREKKERFSLILESASTNQTSMYLCASSPRPGQGGIYNQPQHFGDGTRLSIL.

This clonotype has only one observation. This may be a read error, as it is one base from a much larger clone. The chain recombines TRBV29-1 with TRBJ2-7, with D uncertain. The CDR3 sequence is 12 residues long. V gave up 4 bases and J gave up 0 bases, with 7 bases separating them. Germline CDR1 and CDR2: SQVTM and ANQGSEA. The CDR3: CSVGTSSYEQYF. The DNA of the CDR3 is TGCAGCGTTGGGACGAGCTCCTACGAGCAGTACTTC.

This clonotype occurred many times. The gene calls are TRBV12-3 or TRBV12-4 and TRBJ1-1; a possible D gene is TRBD1 (5 bases). This CDR3 has 14 amino acids. Between the trimmed V and J ends, which lost 5 bases and 2 bases, there was a span of 12 bases. The CDR3 reads CASSKTAVNTEAFF. The CDR3 DNA reads TGTGCCAGCAGTAAGACAGCCGTAAACACTGAAGCTTTCTTT.

The rearrangement links TRBV19 to TRBJ2-5; tentative D call: TRBD2 (6 bases). Germline V lookup: CDR1 LNHDA, CDR2 SQIVND (reference sequence). The CDR3 sequence is 15 residues long. V lost 9 bases and J lost 5, with 22 bases in between. CDR3 residues: CASSLASALGETQYF. CDR3 coding DNA: TGTGCCAGCAGTCTGGCTAGCGCCTTAGGGGAGACCCAGTACTTC.

Concerning this clonotype: This CDR3 is missing its conserved last phenylalanine or tryptophan, likely due to a read error. The chain combines TRBV20-1 with TRBJ2-5, with D tentatively TRBD1 (6 bases). Trimming removed 0 bases at V and 5 bases at J, with 16 bases between. There are 15 residues in the CDR3. Germline CDR1 DFQATT, CDR2 SNEGSKA (reference sequence). CDR3 sequence (DNA): TGCAGTGCTAGAGATATCCAGGGGCCAGGGGAGACCCAGTACCTC. This gives the protein CSARDIQGPGETQYL.

This clonotype was observed at least ten times. The rearrangement uses TRBV29-1 and TRBJ2-5; unclear D gene. V was clipped by 7 bases and J by 2 bases, with 17 bases between them. CDR1 is SQVTM, CDR2 ANQGSEA, per germline. This CDR3 region has 14 residues. In DNA form, the CDR3 reads TGCAGCGGGCAGTCGTCTGGAAATCAAGAGACCCAGTACTTC. Its protein product is CSGQSSGNQETQYF.

The table lists this clonotype with many counts. The chain carries TRBV28 and TRBJ2-2, with 10 bases aligning to TRBD1. Germline CDR1 is MDHEN and CDR2 is SYDVKM. The ends lost 5 bases at V and 3 bases at J; junction bases unmatched: 6. The CDR3 consists of 16 residues. In nucleotides, the CDR3 is TGTGCCAGCAGTGATCCGGGACAGGGGCACACCGGGGAGCTGTTTTTT. Protein product: CASSDPGQGHTGELFF.

This clonotype was detected ten times or more. This chain links TRBV27 with TRBJ2-7; 8 nucleotides agree with TRBD1. The germline gives CDR1 MNHEY, CDR2 SMNVEV (reference sequence). The CDR3 sequence is 15 residues long. The V gene end was trimmed by 3 bases and the J gene end by 5 bases; junction bases not matched to a gene: 9. The CDR3 nucleotides are TGTGCCAGCAGTTTCTACGGACAGGGTCGGAACGAGCAGTACTTC. This sequence encodes CASSFYGQGRNEQYF.

This clonotype has a count of ten or more. The chain combines TRBV20-1 with TRBJ1-2; TRBD1 matches at 9 bases. There are 13 residues in the CDR3. CDR1 is DFQATT, CDR2 SNEGSKA, per germline (reference sequence). After removal of 3 bases from V and 6 bases from J, the junction contained 5 bases not matched to a gene. In DNA form, the CDR3 reads TGCAGTGCTAGGAAGACAGGGGGGGATGGCTACACCTTC. It yields the protein CSARKTGGDGYTF.

The chain carries TRBV6-1 and TRBJ2-4; possibly TRBD1 or TRBD2 for D (5 bases each). Germline CDR1 and CDR2: MNHNS and SASEGT. This CDR3 has 15 amino acids. Trimming stripped 3 bases from V and 0 bases from J, with 9 bases between. The CDR3 region is CASSESGTAKNIQYF. CDR3 sequence (DNA): TGTGCCAGCAGTGAGTCCGGGACAGCCAAAAACATTCAGTACTTC.

This clonotype was seen many times. J is TRBJ1-2 and V is TRBV28; perhaps TRBD1 as D (5 bases). Trimming pared 5 bases from V and 5 bases from J, leaving 15 bases between. The CDR3 is 14 amino acids. Germline CDR1 and CDR2: MDHEN and SYDVKM. CDR3 loop: CASSPWGTAYGYTF. The CDR3 coding sequence is TGTGCCAGCAGTCCATGGGGGACTGCATATGGCTACACCTTC.

This clonotype was detected many times. CDR3 sequence reads: CASSLAVTPLQTGELFF. The CDR3 DNA reads as TGTGCCAGCAGCTTAGCGGTGACTCCTTTACAAACCGGGGAGCTGTTTTTT. The chain employs TRBV7-2 and TRBJ2-2; no reliable D call. Germline CDR1 reads SGHTA; CDR2 reads FQGNSA. The length of the CDR3 is 17 residues. V lost 0 bases to trimming and J lost 5 bases, with 16 bases between them.